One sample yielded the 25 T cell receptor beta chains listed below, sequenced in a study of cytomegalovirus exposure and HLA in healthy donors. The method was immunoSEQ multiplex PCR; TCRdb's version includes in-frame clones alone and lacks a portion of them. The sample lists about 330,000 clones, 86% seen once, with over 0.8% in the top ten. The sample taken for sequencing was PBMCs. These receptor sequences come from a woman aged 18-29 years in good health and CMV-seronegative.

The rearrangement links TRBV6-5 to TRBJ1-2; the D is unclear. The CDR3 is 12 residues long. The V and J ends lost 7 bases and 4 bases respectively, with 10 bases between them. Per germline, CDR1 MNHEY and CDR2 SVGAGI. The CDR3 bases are TGTGCCAGCATAGGAGAGAGCTATGGCTACACCTTC. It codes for CASIGESYGYTF.

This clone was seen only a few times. In nucleotides, the CDR3 is TGCAGCGTCTACGGGAACTATGGCTACACCTTC. Protein: CSVYGNYGYTF. The chain has TRBV29-1 and TRBJ1-2, with D uncertain. This CDR3 has 11 amino acids. Trimming shortened V by 6 bases and J by 2 bases, and 7 bases separated the two germline ends. Germline lookup yields CDR1 SQVTM and CDR2 ANQGSEA.

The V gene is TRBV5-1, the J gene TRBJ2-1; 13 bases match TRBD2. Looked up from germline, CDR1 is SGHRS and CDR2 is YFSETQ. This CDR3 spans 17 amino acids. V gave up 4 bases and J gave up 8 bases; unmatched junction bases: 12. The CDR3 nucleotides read TGCGCCAGCAGCCCAGGGACTAGCGGGATAGGTAGTTATGAGCAGTTCTTC. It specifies CASSPGTSGIGSYEQFF.

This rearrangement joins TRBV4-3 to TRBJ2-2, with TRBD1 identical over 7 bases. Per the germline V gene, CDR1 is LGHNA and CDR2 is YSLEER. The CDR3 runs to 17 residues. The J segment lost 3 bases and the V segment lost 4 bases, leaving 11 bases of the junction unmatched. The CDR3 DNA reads TGCGCCAGCAGCCCGCGTGACAGGGTGAGGGACACCGGGGAGCTGTTTTTT. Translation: CASSPRDRVRDTGELFF.

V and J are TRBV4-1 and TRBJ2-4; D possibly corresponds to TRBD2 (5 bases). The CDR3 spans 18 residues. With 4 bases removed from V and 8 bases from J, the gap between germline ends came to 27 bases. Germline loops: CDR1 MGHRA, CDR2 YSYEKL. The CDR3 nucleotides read TGCGCCAGCAGCCTAAGAATAGGCGGTGGAGAGGCGGGCGACATTCAGTACTTC. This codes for CASSLRIGGGEAGDIQYF.

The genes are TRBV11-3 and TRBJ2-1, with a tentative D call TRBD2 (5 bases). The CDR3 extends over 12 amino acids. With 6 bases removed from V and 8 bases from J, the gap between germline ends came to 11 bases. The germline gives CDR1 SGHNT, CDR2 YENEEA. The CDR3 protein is CASREGDDEQFF. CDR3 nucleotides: TGTGCCAGCAGAGAGGGAGACGATGAGCAGTTCTTC.

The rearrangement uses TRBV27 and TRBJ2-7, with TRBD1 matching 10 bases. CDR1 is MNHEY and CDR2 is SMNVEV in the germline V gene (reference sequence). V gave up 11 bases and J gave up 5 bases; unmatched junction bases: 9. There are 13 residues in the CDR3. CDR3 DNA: TGTGCCCCGGGACAGGGGAAAATAGACGAGCAGTACTTC. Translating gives CAPGQGKIDEQYF.

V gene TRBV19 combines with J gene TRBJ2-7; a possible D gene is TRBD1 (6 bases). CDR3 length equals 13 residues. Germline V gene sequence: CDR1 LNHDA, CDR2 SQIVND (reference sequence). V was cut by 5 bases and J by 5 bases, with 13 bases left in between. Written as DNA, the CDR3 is TGTGCCAGTAGTTTAACAGGGTTCCACGAGCAGTACTTC. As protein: CASSLTGFHEQYF.

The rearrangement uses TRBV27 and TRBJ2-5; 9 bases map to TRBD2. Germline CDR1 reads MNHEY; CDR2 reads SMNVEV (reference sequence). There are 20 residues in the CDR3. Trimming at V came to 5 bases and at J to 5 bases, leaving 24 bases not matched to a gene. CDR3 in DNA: TGTGCCAGCAGTCCCCGGGGTAGCGGGAGTGTCGGAATCCGAGGGGAGACCCAGTACTTC. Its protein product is CASSPRGSGSVGIRGETQYF.

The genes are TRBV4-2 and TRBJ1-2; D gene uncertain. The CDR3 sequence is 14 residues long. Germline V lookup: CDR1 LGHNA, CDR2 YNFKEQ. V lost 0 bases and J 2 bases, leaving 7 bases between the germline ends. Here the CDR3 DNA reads TGTGCCAGCAGCCAAGAGACGGGAAACTATGGCTACACCTTC. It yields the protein CASSQETGNYGYTF.

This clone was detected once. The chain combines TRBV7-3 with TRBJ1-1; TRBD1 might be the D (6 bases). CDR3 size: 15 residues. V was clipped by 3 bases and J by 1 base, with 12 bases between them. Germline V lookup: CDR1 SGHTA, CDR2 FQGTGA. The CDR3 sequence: CASSLSTGTNTEAFF. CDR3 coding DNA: TGTGCCAGCAGCTTGAGCACAGGGACGAACACTGAAGCTTTCTTT.

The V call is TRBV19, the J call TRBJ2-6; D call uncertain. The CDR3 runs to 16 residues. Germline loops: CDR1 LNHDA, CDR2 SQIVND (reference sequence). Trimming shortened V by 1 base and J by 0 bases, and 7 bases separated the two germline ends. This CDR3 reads CASSIVESSGANVLTF. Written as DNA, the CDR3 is TGTGCCAGTAGTATAGTAGAGAGCTCTGGGGCCAACGTCCTGACTTTC.

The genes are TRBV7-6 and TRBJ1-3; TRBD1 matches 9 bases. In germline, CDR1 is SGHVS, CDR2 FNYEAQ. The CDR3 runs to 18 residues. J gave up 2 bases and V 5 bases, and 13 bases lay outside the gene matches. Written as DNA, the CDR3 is TGTGCCAGCAGCCCCCTATCTACGGGGACAGGGCCTGGAAACACCATATATTTT. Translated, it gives CASSPLSTGTGPGNTIYF.

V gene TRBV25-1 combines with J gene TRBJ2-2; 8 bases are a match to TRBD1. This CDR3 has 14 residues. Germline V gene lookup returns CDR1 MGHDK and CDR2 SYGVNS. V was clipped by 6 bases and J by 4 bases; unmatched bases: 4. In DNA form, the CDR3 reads TGTGCCAGCAGCGACAGGGGTTTCACCGGGGAGCTGTTTTTT. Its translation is CASSDRGFTGELFF.

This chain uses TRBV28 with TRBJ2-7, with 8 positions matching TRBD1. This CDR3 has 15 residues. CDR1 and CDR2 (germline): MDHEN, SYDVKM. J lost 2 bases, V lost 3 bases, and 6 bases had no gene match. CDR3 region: CASSLGGQVTYEQYF. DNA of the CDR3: TGTGCCAGCAGTTTGGGGGGACAGGTAACCTACGAGCAGTACTTC.

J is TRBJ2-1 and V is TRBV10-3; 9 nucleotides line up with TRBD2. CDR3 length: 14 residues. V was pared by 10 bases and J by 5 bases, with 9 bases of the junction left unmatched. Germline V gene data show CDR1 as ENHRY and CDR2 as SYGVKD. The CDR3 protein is CATLPTSGHNEQFF. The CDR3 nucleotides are TGTGCCACCCTCCCTACTAGCGGGCACAATGAGCAGTTCTTC.

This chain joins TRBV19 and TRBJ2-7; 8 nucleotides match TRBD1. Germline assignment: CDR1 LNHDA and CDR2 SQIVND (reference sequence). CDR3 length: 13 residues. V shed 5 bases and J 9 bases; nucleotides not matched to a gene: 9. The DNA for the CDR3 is TGTGCCAGTAGTTCAGAAACAGGGGGGAGGCAGTACTTC. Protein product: CASSSETGGRQYF.

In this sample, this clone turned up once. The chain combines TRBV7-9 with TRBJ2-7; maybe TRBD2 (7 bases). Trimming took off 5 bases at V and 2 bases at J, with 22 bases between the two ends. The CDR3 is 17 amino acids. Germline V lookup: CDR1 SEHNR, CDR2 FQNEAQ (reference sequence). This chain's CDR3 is CASSGGGGRAPAYEQYF. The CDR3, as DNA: TGTGCCAGCAGCGGGGGCGGAGGGAGGGCTCCCGCCTACGAGCAGTACTTC.

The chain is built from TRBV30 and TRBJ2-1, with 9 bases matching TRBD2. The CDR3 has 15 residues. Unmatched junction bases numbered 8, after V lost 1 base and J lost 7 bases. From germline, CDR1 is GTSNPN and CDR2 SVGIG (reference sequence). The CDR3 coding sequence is TGTGCCTGGAGTGGGCGGGTAGCGGGAGTTAATGAGCAGTTCTTC. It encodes CAWSGRVAGVNEQFF.

In DNA form, the CDR3 reads TGTGCCAGCAGTTTGTTCGGGGAGGTGGGCACTGAAGCTTTCTTT. Translated, it gives CASSLFGEVGTEAFF. This chain links TRBV28 with TRBJ1-1; D not resolved. CDR3 size: 15 residues. The germline CDR1 and CDR2 sequences are MDHEN and SYDVKM. Trimming shortened V by 3 bases and J by 4 bases, and 15 bases separated the two germline ends.

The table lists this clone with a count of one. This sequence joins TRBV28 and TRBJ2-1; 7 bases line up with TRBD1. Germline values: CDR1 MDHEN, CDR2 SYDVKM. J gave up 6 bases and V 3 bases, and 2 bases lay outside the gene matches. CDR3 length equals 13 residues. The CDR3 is CASSFPGGNEQFF. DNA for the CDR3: TGTGCCAGCAGTTTTCCAGGGGGCAATGAGCAGTTCTTC.

The CDR3 DNA sequence: TGCGCCAGCAGCCGCGGGCCGGCCGGGGACACTGAAGCTTTCTTT. Translating it yields CASSRGPAGDTEAFF. V is TRBV4-1 and J is TRBJ1-1; D ambiguous. V was pared by 4 bases and J by 3 bases, with 15 bases between. The length of the CDR3 is 15 residues. Germline lookup yields CDR1 MGHRA and CDR2 YSYEKL.

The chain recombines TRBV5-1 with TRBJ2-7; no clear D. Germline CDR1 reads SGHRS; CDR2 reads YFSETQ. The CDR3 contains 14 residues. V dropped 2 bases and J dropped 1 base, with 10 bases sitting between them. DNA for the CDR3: TGCGCCAGCAGCTTAGTTCCGCAGTCCTACGAGCAGTACTTC. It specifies CASSLVPQSYEQYF. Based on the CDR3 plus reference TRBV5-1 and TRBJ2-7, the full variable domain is KAGVTQTPRYLIKTRGQQVTLSCSPISGHRSVSWYQQTPGQGLQFLFEYFSETQRNKGNFPGRFSGRQFSNSRSEMNVSTLELGDSALYLCASSLVPQSYEQYFGPGTRLTVT.

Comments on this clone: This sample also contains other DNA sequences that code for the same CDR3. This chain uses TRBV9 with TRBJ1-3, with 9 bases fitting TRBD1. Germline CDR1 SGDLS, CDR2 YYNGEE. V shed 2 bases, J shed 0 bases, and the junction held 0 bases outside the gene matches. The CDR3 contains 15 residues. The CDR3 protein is CASSVGQGSGNTIYF. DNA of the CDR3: TGTGCCAGCAGCGTGGGACAGGGCTCTGGAAACACCATATATTTT.

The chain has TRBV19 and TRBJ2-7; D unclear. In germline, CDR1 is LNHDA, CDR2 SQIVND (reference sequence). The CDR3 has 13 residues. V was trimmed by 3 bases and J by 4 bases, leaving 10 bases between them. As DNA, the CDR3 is TGTGCCAGTAGTATCTCCCCAGATTACGAGCAGTACTTC. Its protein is CASSISPDYEQYF.